A single sample is the source of the 25 T cell receptor beta chains below, sequenced in a study of patients and donors after allogeneic stem cell transplantation. In TCRdb, the RT-PCR reads were re-called with MiXCR into one record per CDR3 protein. The table has hundreds of thousands of distinct CDR3 sequences, around two fifths seen once. The sequencing sample was made of blood, either unsorted or a sorted T cell fraction (not recorded which). The receptors come from a human donor who was either an allogeneic HSCT recipient or a stem cell or donor lymphocyte infusion donor (not recorded which). It is not recorded whose cells these are; they may come from a transplant donor.

This clonotype occurred a few times. This chain links TRBV20-1 with TRBJ1-1; D call uncertain. CDR1 and CDR2 (germline): DFQATT, SNEGSKA (reference sequence). CDR3 length: 14 residues. Trimming took 7 bases from V and 0 from J, leaving 15 bases between them. The DNA for the CDR3 is TGCAGTGTAAGGAGACCGAGAATGAACACTGAAGCTTTCTTT. Translated: CSVRRPRMNTEAFF.

The chain is built from TRBV7-8 and TRBJ1-4; a weak D match, TRBD1 (5 bases). V was clipped by 6 bases and J by 7 bases, with 21 bases between them. The length of the CDR3 is 16 residues. Germline CDR1 and CDR2: SGHVS and FQNEAQ. The CDR3 DNA follows: TGTGCCAGCAGTCTTTCTCCGGGATCCGGGGGTGAAAAACTGTTTTTT. This translates into CASSLSPGSGGEKLFF.

V is TRBV12-5 and J is TRBJ1-1; D may be TRBD1 (5 bases). The CDR3 is 12 amino acids. Germline V lookup: CDR1 LGHNT, CDR2 FRNRAP. Deletions cut 9 bases from V and 4 bases from J, with 12 bases between. CDR3 bases: TGTGCTAGCAAGGTGCAGGGCACTGAAGCTTTCTTT. This translates into CASKVQGTEAFF.

This clonotype was observed a handful of times. V is TRBV20-1 and J is TRBJ1-1; D perhaps matches TRBD1 (6 bases). CDR3 length: 13 amino acids. The germline V gene encodes CDR1 DFQATT and CDR2 SNEGSKA (reference sequence). Between the trimmed V and J ends, which lost 4 bases and 5 bases, there was a span of 14 bases. DNA of the CDR3: TGCAGTGCTACCGGGGGACATTGGACTGAAGCTTTCTTT. Amino acid sequence: CSATGGHWTEAFF.

The chain uses TRBV19 and TRBJ1-2; tentative D call: TRBD1 (5 bases). V lost 4 bases to trimming and J lost 2 bases, with 14 bases between them. Germline-derived CDR1 and CDR2 are LNHDA and SQIVND (reference sequence). This CDR3 has 15 amino acids. The CDR3 loop reads CASSRATTANYGYTF. As DNA, the CDR3 is TGTGCCAGTAGTAGAGCGACGACAGCCAACTATGGCTACACCTTC.

There are a few counts of this clonotype. The chain joins TRBV6-1 to TRBJ1-6; perhaps TRBD1 as D (5 bases). Germline CDR1 reads MNHNS; CDR2 reads SASEGT. The CDR3 loop spans 14 amino acids. Trimming left V 2 bases short and J 9 bases short, with 11 bases between. CDR3 sequence reads: CASSELGDSSPLHF. The CDR3 nucleotides read TGTGCCAGCAGTGAATTGGGTGACAGTTCACCCCTCCACTTT.

J is TRBJ1-1 and V is TRBV7-9; a weak D match, TRBD1 (5 bases). Germline assignment: CDR1 SEHNR and CDR2 FQNEAQ (reference sequence). The CDR3 extends over 14 amino acids. V lost 2 bases to trimming and J lost 2 bases, with 9 bases between them. The CDR3 reads CASSLIGENTEAFF. The CDR3 region has the DNA TGTGCCAGCAGCTTAATAGGGGAAAACACTGAAGCTTTCTTT.

In this sample, this clonotype turned up a few times. This chain connects TRBV7-2 to TRBJ1-2, with D hard to call. V lost 1 base to trimming and J lost 5 bases, with 5 bases between them. The CDR3 covers 12 residues. The germline V gene encodes CDR1 SGHTA and CDR2 FQGNSA. CDR3 sequence reads: CASSLEPYGYTF. The CDR3 nucleotides are TGTGCCAGCAGCTTAGAACCTTATGGCTACACCTTC.

V gene TRBV7-9 combines with J gene TRBJ2-3, with D maybe TRBD2 (6 bases). Trimming pared 5 bases from V and 0 bases from J, leaving 15 bases between. This CDR3 spans 16 amino acids. Germline V gene lookup returns CDR1 SEHNR and CDR2 FQNEAQ (reference sequence). CDR3 residues: CASSPPSVDSTDTQYF. CDR3 coding DNA: TGTGCCAGCAGCCCCCCTAGCGTAGATAGCACAGATACGCAGTATTTT.

This clonotype showed up just a few times. The chain links TRBV20-1 to TRBJ2-7, with D perhaps TRBD2 (6 bases). CDR3 length equals 15 residues. CDR1 DFQATT and CDR2 SNEGSKA come from the germline V gene (reference sequence). The V and J ends lost 5 bases and 2 bases respectively, with 19 bases between them. The CDR3 DNA reads TGCAGTGCTCTACAGACGTCTAGCGAGGCCTACGAGCAGTACTTC. Translated: CSALQTSSEAYEQYF.

There are a few counts of this clonotype. The chain links TRBV20-1 to TRBJ1-5; D perhaps matches TRBD1 (5 bases). Trimming took off 1 base at V and 1 base at J, with 8 bases between the two ends. Germline V gives CDR1 DFQATT, CDR2 SNEGSKA (reference sequence). This CDR3 contains 14 residues. The CDR3 spells CSARARDSNQPQHF. The CDR3 DNA reads TGCAGTGCTAGAGCCCGGGACAGCAATCAGCCCCAGCATTTT.

This clonotype was seen at least ten times. The chain links TRBV10-1 to TRBJ1-1, with TRBD1 matching 9 bases. This CDR3 is built from 12 residues. Trimming took 4 bases from V and 12 from J; bases not matched to a gene: 6. CDR1 WNHNN and CDR2 SYGVQD come from the germline V gene (reference sequence). CDR3 sequence reads: CASSVGTGKPFF. DNA for the CDR3: TGCGCCAGCAGTGTTGGGACAGGGAAACCTTTCTTT.

The chain joins TRBV20-1 to TRBJ2-7; 10 bases fit TRBD1. V trimming: 6 bases; J trimming: 4 bases; junction bases outside the gene matches: 9. From germline, CDR1 is DFQATT and CDR2 SNEGSKA (reference sequence). The CDR3 contains 14 residues. The DNA for the CDR3 is TGCAGTGCCGGACTGGGACAGGGGAGGTACGAGCAGTACTTC. The encoded protein is CSAGLGQGRYEQYF.

The genes are TRBV5-1 and TRBJ2-5; a weak D match, TRBD1 (6 bases). Looked up from germline, CDR1 is SGHRS and CDR2 is YFSETQ. The CDR3 is 14 residues long. Trimming stripped 2 bases from V and 3 bases from J, with 11 bases between. The CDR3 bases are TGCGCCAGCAGCTTCGGACAGAAAAAAGAGACCCAGTACTTC. This sequence encodes CASSFGQKKETQYF.

The rearrangement links TRBV20-1 to TRBJ2-7, with 8 positions matching TRBD1. This CDR3 region has 17 residues. The V segment lost 1 base and the J segment 0 bases; nucleotides outside the gene matches: 11. Germline V gene data show CDR1 as DFQATT and CDR2 as SNEGSKA (reference sequence). CDR3: CSARVSRGPENSYEQYF. In DNA, the CDR3 is TGCAGTGCTAGAGTGAGCAGGGGGCCTGAGAACTCCTACGAGCAGTACTTC.

V is TRBV20-1 and J is TRBJ1-1, with unresolved D. This CDR3 has 15 amino acids. Trimming took off 5 bases at V and 1 base at J, with 17 bases between the two ends. CDR1 is DFQATT, CDR2 SNEGSKA, per germline (reference sequence). CDR3 DNA sequence: TGCAGTGCTCTTTGGACGGCCACCAGGAACACTGAAGCTTTCTTT. Amino acid sequence: CSALWTATRNTEAFF.

This clonotype was seen a few times. The chain joins TRBV24-1 to TRBJ1-1; D is unresolved. CDR3 length: 12 amino acids. Germline assignment: CDR1 KGHDR and CDR2 SFDVKD. The V end was cut by 5 bases, the J end by 7 bases, with 10 bases between. The CDR3 here is CATSGVPSEAFF. The CDR3 nucleotides are TGTGCCACCAGTGGGGTGCCTAGTGAAGCTTTCTTT.

This chain uses TRBV4-3 with TRBJ1-2; 7 positions agree with TRBD1. Germline V lookup: CDR1 LGHNA, CDR2 YSLEER. Trimming removed 0 bases from V and 4 bases from J; junction bases left unmatched: 8. This CDR3 region has 16 residues. DNA of the CDR3: TGCGCCAGCAGCCAAGACCCACCGGGACAGCGCTATGGCTACACCTTC. It translates to CASSQDPPGQRYGYTF.

The chain has TRBV7-9 and TRBJ1-2, with a possible D match to TRBD1 (5 bases). The V end lost 3 bases, the J end lost 7 bases, and 12 bases lay between the germline ends. CDR3 length: 13 amino acids. Germline V gives CDR1 SEHNR, CDR2 FQNEAQ (reference sequence). CDR3 loop: CASSFWGSGGYTF. CDR3 DNA: TGTGCCAGCAGCTTCTGGGGGAGCGGTGGCTACACCTTC.

This sequence joins TRBV20-1 and TRBJ1-5; D is unclear. Germline CDR1 reads DFQATT; CDR2 reads SNEGSKA (reference sequence). V was trimmed by 4 bases and J by 6 bases, leaving 13 bases between them. The CDR3 consists of 13 residues. The CDR3 region has the DNA TGCAGTGCTAAGACTGGGGTCGTTCAGCCCCAGCATTTT. Translation gives CSAKTGVVQPQHF.

The table lists this clonotype with a few counts. This sequence joins TRBV5-6 and TRBJ1-6, with no clear D. Trimming took 1 base from V and 0 from J, leaving 11 bases between them. The germline CDR1 and CDR2 sequences are SGHDT and YYEEEE. The CDR3 consists of 17 residues. CDR3 residues: CASSLQTGSSYNSPLHF. In DNA form, the CDR3 reads TGTGCCAGCAGCTTGCAGACGGGGAGCTCCTATAATTCACCCCTCCACTTT.

This clonotype has a handful of counts. The chain carries TRBV6-1 and TRBJ1-2; tentatively, D is TRBD1 (5 bases). Trimming took off 1 base at V and 8 bases at J, with 11 bases between the two ends. Germline CDR1 MNHNS, CDR2 SASEGT. This CDR3 is 13 amino acids long. The DNA of the CDR3 is TGTGCCAGCAGTGAAGGGGGCAGTACCGGCTACACCTTC. Its translation is CASSEGGSTGYTF.

This clonotype was observed a handful of times. The V gene is TRBV7-9, the J gene TRBJ1-1; no definite D call. Per the germline V gene, CDR1 is SEHNR and CDR2 is FQNEAQ (reference sequence). V lost 3 bases to trimming and J lost 11 bases, with 10 bases between them. CDR3 length: 11 residues. Written as DNA, the CDR3 is TGTGCCAGCAGCTTTGACATCAGGGCTTTCTTT. Its translation is CASSFDIRAFF.

The chain joins TRBV12-3 or TRBV12-4 to TRBJ1-5, with a tentative D call TRBD1 (6 bases). The germline V and J ends were trimmed by 3 bases and 9 bases, with 15 bases remaining between them. The CDR3 has 14 residues. The CDR3 is CASSLDSLSGPQHF. DNA of the CDR3: TGTGCCAGCAGTTTGGACAGCCTCTCCGGGCCCCAGCATTTT.

V usage is TRBV28 and J usage is TRBJ1-3; tentatively, D is TRBD1 (5 bases). The V gene lost 1 base and the J gene lost 4 bases, with 14 bases spanning the gap. The germline gives CDR1 MDHEN, CDR2 SYDVKM. The CDR3 spans 16 residues. CDR3 protein: CASSLYGTRRGNTIYF. Here the CDR3 DNA reads TGTGCCAGCAGTTTATACGGGACCAGAAGGGGAAACACCATATATTTT.